The next 2 T cell receptor beta chains were all read from a single sample in a study of lymphopenia after photon versus proton radiotherapy. TCRdb's copy holds only in-frame clones and misses some; the assay was immunoSEQ multiplex PCR. Among some 42,000 clones listed, roughly four fifths were seen once. Sequencing used peripheral blood, obtained from a patient treated with proton-based radiotherapy. The receptors stem from a woman aged 70 to 79 with pancreatic cancer.

The chain's CDR3 is CASSSRDPPGSPLHF. CDR3 in DNA: TGTGCCAGCAGCTCCCGGGACCCCCCAGGGTCGCCCCTCCACTTT. V is TRBV7-3 and J is TRBJ1-6, with a weak D call TRBD1 (5 bases). This CDR3 is 15 amino acids long. Looked up from germline, CDR1 is SGHTA and CDR2 is FQGTGA. Trimming took 4 bases from V and 13 from J, leaving 20 bases between them.

A single count supports this clone. CDR3: CASRSGVYQETQYF. CDR3 DNA sequence: TGTGCCAGCAGGTCGGGGGTGTACCAAGAGACCCAGTACTTC. The V call is TRBV2, the J call TRBJ2-5; possible D gene TRBD2, 6 bases. V shed 6 bases and J shed 0 bases, with 11 bases lying between them. Germline assignment: CDR1 SNHLY and CDR2 FYNNEI. The CDR3 consists of 14 residues.